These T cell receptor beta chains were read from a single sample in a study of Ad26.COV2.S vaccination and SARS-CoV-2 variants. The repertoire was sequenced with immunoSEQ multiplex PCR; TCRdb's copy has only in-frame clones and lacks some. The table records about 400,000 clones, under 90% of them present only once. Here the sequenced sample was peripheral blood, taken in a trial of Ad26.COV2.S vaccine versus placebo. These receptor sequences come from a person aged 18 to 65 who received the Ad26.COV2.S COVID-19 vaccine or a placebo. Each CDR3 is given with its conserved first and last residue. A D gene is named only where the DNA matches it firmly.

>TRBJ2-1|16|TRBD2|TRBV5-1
CASSSTSGRASSEQFF
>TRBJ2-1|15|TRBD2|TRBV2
CASRGGLAGKNEQFF
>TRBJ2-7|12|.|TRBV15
CATSTVTYEQYF
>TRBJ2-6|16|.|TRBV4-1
CASSQEGGTGANVLTF
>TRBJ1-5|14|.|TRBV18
CASSRQGSNQPQHF
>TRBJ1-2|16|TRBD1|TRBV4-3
CASSQEKTGAPYGYTF
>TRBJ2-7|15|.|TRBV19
CASSSLTGVRDEQYF
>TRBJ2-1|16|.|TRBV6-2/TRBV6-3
CASSYGAGKDYNEQFF
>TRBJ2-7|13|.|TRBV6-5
CASSYPPGHEQYF
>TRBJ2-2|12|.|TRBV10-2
CASLGRGRELFF
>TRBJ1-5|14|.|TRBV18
CASSPGRDGQPQHF
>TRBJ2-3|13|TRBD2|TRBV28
CASSSSGVDTQYF
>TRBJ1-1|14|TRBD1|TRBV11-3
CASSLGWGTGEAFF
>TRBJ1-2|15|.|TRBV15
CATSSTGIPYYGYTF
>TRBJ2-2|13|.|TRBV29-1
CSVGGLYTGELFF
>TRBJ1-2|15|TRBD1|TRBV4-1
CASSQRQGPHYGYTF
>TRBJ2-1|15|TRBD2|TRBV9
CASSVGGGASNEQFF